The 3 T cell receptor beta chains below come from one sample, sequenced in a study of T cells in Graves' hyperthyroidism and ophthalmopathy. RNA transcripts gave rise to amplified TCR beta CDR3 regions. The HTBI primer set drove a first-round RT-PCR of the TCR CDR3. TCRdb reprocessed the multiplex PCR reads via MiXCR and lists one record per CDR3 protein. The data contain 350,000 to 400,000 distinct CDR3 sequences, about 18% of them singletons. Source material: blood. The receptors here all came from a man aged 18 to 35 with Graves' ophthalmopathy.

This clonotype appeared many times. The J gene is TRBJ1-2, the V gene TRBV12-3 or TRBV12-4, with D unresolved. Trimming took 6 bases from V and 4 from J, leaving 9 bases between them. The CDR3 has 12 amino acids. CDR3 residues: CASSLDLYGYTF. CDR3 DNA sequence: TGTGCCAGCAGCCTGGACCTCTATGGCTACACCTTC.

This clonotype was counted ten times or more. V usage is TRBV3-1 and J usage is TRBJ1-4; no definite D call. This CDR3 comprises 16 residues. CDR1 LGHDT and CDR2 YNNKEL come from the germline V gene (reference sequence). The germline V and J ends were trimmed by 1 base and 8 bases, with 17 bases remaining between them. CDR3 sequence: CASSQAGNLPPEKLFF. DNA for the CDR3: TGTGCCAGCAGCCAAGCAGGTAACCTTCCACCGGAAAAACTGTTTTTT.

Many counts were recorded for this clonotype. The chain employs TRBV3-1 and TRBJ1-1; D is possibly TRBD1 (6 bases). Trimming removed 4 bases at V and 9 bases at J, with 15 bases between. The CDR3 extends over 13 amino acids. CDR1 is LGHDT and CDR2 is YNNKEL in the germline V gene (reference sequence). CDR3 amino acids: CASSPPDSNKAFF. The CDR3 region has the DNA TGTGCCAGCAGCCCCCCGGACAGTAACAAAGCTTTCTTT.